The 9 T cell receptor beta chains given below trace back to one sample, sequenced in a study of CD8 T cells in ankylosing spondylitis (dated by TCRdb to about 2017). Receptor libraries were prepared by 5' RACE. The instrument given in TCRdb is Illumina HiSeq 2500. TCRdb reworked the public reads: Q25 trimming with fastp, MiXCR clone assembly, productive beta chains retained. Identical CDR3 proteins give one entry, which carries the most common genes and DNA. In this sample the table shows about 130,000 distinct CDR3 sequences, roughly 15% of which occur a single time. The ten largest make up approximately 3% of the sample. Sequenced: blood, either unsorted or a sorted T cell fraction (not recorded which). The receptors stem from a female donor with ankylosing spondylitis or in good health (not recorded which).

In its sample, this clonotype was seen a few times. V and J are TRBV9 and TRBJ2-4; 9 bases are a match to TRBD1. The V and J ends lost 3 bases and 8 bases, in that order; junction bases with no gene match: 9. The CDR3 spans 15 residues. Germline CDR1 and CDR2: SGDLS and YYNGEE. This CDR3 is CASSARQGDGDIQYF. The DNA for the CDR3 is TGTGCCAGCAGCGCCCGACAGGGGGATGGGGACATTCAGTACTTC.

Ten or more counts support this clonotype. The chain has TRBV28 and TRBJ1-3; D gene unclear. The length of the CDR3 is 14 residues. Between the trimmed V and J ends, which lost 4 bases and 4 bases, there was a span of 11 bases. CDR1 MDHEN and CDR2 SYDVKM come from the germline V gene. The CDR3 loop reads CASSSPSSGNTIYF. In DNA form, the CDR3 reads TGTGCCAGCAGTTCCCCGAGTTCGGGAAACACCATATATTTT.

This clonotype was seen at least ten times. The chain couples TRBV9 to TRBJ2-7; TRBD1 is a possible D gene (6 bases). Per the germline V gene, CDR1 is SGDLS and CDR2 is YYNGEE. Trimming took off 4 bases at V and 2 bases at J, with 16 bases between the two ends. The CDR3 is 15 amino acids. CDR3 DNA sequence: TGTGCCAGCAGCTTTCGGGACACCACAACCTACGAGCAGTACTTC. Amino acid sequence: CASSFRDTTTYEQYF.

This clonotype showed up just a few times. The rearrangement joins TRBV9 to TRBJ2-3; the D is unclear. The V and J ends lost 0 bases and 4 bases respectively, with 12 bases between them. CDR3 length: 15 amino acids. The germline V gene encodes CDR1 SGDLS and CDR2 YYNGEE. Here the CDR3 reads CASSVGSTGADTQYF. For the CDR3, the DNA is TGTGCCAGCAGCGTAGGGTCAACTGGGGCAGATACGCAGTATTTT.

This clonotype was recorded many times. The chain has TRBV2 and TRBJ2-1; 9 nucleotides line up with TRBD1. The CDR3 spans 16 residues. Germline V gene data show CDR1 as SNHLY and CDR2 as FYNNEI. V was pared by 3 bases and J by 3 bases, with 6 bases of the junction left unmatched. CDR3 sequence (DNA): TGTGCCAGCAGTGATCGGACAGGGGCTAGCTACAATGAGCAGTTCTTC. Translated, it gives CASSDRTGASYNEQFF.

This clonotype was seen a handful of times. This chain uses TRBV27 with TRBJ2-7; D remains ambiguous. V lost 5 bases to trimming and J lost 4 bases, with 12 bases between them. The CDR3 spans 13 residues. CDR1 MNHEY and CDR2 SMNVEV come from the germline V gene (reference sequence). The CDR3 region is CASSPRTAYEQYF. Written as DNA, the CDR3 is TGTGCCAGCAGTCCCAGGACGGCATACGAGCAGTACTTC.

The rearrangement links TRBV7-2 to TRBJ1-3, with TRBD1 identical over 9 bases. The CDR3 is made up of 15 amino acids. Germline V CDR1 and CDR2: SGHTA, FQGNSA. V lost 5 bases and J lost 6; bases outside the gene matches: 8. CDR3 bases: TGTGCCAGCAGCCAACAGGGGGCGGGAGTAAACACCATATATTTT. Translated: CASSQQGAGVNTIYF.

This clonotype was seen repeatedly, ten times or more. The chain combines TRBV9 with TRBJ1-2; no definite D call. The CDR3 has 13 amino acids. Germline loops: CDR1 SGDLS, CDR2 YYNGEE. V was cut by 0 bases and J by 8 bases, with 11 bases left in between. This chain's CDR3 is CASSVEEGSGYTF. The CDR3 DNA sequence: TGTGCCAGCAGCGTAGAAGAAGGGAGCGGCTACACCTTC.

The rearrangement links TRBV12-3 or TRBV12-4 to TRBJ2-7; D unclear. There are 17 residues in the CDR3. V was shortened by 7 bases and J by 0 bases, with 22 bases between the two germline ends. The CDR3 DNA sequence: TGTGCCAGCAAGGTTCACGTGGGCGGTGACCTCTCCTACGAGCAGTACTTC. Protein: CASKVHVGGDLSYEQYF.